One sample yielded the 5 T cell receptor beta chains listed below, sequenced in a study of T cells in Graves' hyperthyroidism and ophthalmopathy. Template material for amplifying TCR beta CDR3 regions consisted of RNA transcripts. TCR CDR3 regions were first amplified by RT-PCR with HTBI primers. TCRdb ran MiXCR on the multiplex PCR reads and lists one entry per CDR3 protein. The table has about 410,000 distinct CDR3 sequences, 14% to 15% seen once. Material for sequencing was blood. These receptors came from a man aged 18 to 29 with Graves' ophthalmopathy.

The chain uses TRBV20-1 and TRBJ2-7; 10 bases are shared with TRBD2. Germline CDR1 is DFQATT and CDR2 is SNEGSKA (reference sequence). CDR3 length: 15 residues. V gave up 3 bases and J gave up 5 bases; unmatched junction bases: 10. The CDR3 nucleotides read TGCAGTGCTAGGAGTCTGGGACTAGCGACCCACGAGCAGTACTTC. This translates into CSARSLGLATHEQYF.

The rearrangement links TRBV12-3 or TRBV12-4 to TRBJ2-7; no definite D call. The CDR3 totals 11 residues. With 5 bases removed from V and 9 bases from J, the gap between germline ends came to 11 bases. CDR3: CASSPGRRQYF. The CDR3, as DNA: TGTGCCAGCAGTCCTGGTCGGAGGCAGTACTTC.

This clonotype was seen at least ten times. The chain combines TRBV12-3 or TRBV12-4 with TRBJ1-6, with TRBD1 matching over 9 bases. This CDR3 has 15 amino acids. The J segment lost 12 bases and the V segment lost 5 bases, leaving 11 bases of the junction unmatched. CDR3 amino acids: CASSVTLGQGIPLHF. The DNA of the CDR3 is TGTGCCAGCAGTGTAACCCTGGGACAGGGCATACCCCTCCACTTT.

Ten or more counts support this clonotype. The chain uses TRBV20-1 and TRBJ2-1, with D possibly being TRBD2 (7 bases). Germline V gives CDR1 DFQATT, CDR2 SNEGSKA (reference sequence). Trimming cost V 4 bases and J 9 bases, with 19 bases left between them. The length of the CDR3 is 14 residues. The CDR3 sequence: CSAKKGGIDLEQFF. The CDR3 nucleotides read TGCAGTGCTAAGAAGGGGGGGATAGATCTTGAGCAGTTCTTC.

To note about this clonotype: Compared with germline, one end of the junction differs, possibly owing to a read error. J is TRBJ2-3 and V is TRBV29-1, with 14 bases fitting TRBD2. Looked up from germline, CDR1 is SQVTM and CDR2 is ANQGSEA. The CDR3 loop spans 15 amino acids. CDR3 region: CSVGLAGAFTGTQYF. In nucleotides, the CDR3 is TGCAGCGTGGGACTAGCGGGGGCGTTCACAGGTACGCAGTATTTT.